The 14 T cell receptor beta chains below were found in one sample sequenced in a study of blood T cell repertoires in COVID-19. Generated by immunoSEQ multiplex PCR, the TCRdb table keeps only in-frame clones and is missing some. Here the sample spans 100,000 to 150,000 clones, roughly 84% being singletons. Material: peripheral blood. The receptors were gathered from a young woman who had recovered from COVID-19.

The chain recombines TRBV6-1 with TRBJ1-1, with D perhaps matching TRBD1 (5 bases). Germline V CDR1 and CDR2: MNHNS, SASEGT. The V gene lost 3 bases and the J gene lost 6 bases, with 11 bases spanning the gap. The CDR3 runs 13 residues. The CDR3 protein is CASSDPGIPEAFF. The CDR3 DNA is TGTGCCAGCAGTGACCCAGGGATCCCTGAAGCTTTCTTT.

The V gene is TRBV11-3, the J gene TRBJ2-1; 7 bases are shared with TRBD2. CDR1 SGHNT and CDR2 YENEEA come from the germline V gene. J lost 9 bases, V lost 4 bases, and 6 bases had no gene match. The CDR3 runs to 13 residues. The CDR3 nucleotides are TGTGCCAGCAGCTCACCTCCTAGCGGTGAGCAGTTCTTC. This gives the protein CASSSPPSGEQFF.

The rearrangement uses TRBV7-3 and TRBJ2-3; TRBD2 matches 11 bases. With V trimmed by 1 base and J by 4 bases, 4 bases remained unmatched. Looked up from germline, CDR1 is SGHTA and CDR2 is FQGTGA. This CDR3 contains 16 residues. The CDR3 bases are TGTGCCAGCAGCTTAAGTAGCGGGGGGGCCTCAGATACGCAGTATTTT. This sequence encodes CASSLSSGGASDTQYF.

CDR3 sequence reads: CASSVWRGREDTQYF. CDR3 nucleotides: TGTGCCAGCAGCGTTTGGCGGGGGCGGGAGGATACGCAGTATTTT. V gene TRBV6-5 combines with J gene TRBJ2-3; D might be TRBD2 (7 bases). Trimming took off 6 bases at V and 6 bases at J, with 19 bases between the two ends. The CDR3 extends over 15 amino acids. The germline gives CDR1 MNHEY, CDR2 SVGAGI.

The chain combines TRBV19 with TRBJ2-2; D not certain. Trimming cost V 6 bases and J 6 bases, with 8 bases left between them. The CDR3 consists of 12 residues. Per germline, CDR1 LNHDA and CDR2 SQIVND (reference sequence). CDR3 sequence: CASRAGPGELFF. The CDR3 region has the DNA TGTGCCAGTAGAGCTGGGCCCGGGGAGCTGTTTTTT.

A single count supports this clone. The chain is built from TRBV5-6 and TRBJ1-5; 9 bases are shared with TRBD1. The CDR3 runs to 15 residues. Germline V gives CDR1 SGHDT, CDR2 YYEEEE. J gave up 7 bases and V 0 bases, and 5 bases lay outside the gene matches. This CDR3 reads CASSLGDREWQPQHF. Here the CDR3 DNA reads TGTGCCAGCAGCTTGGGGGACAGGGAGTGGCAGCCCCAGCATTTT.

The CDR3 coding sequence is TGTGCCACCAGCAGAGATAGGGGGGGCCCCGGGACAGATACGCAGTATTTT. It specifies CATSRDRGGPGTDTQYF. The chain is built from TRBV15 and TRBJ2-3; tentative D call: TRBD2 (7 bases). With 0 bases removed from V and 3 bases from J, the gap between germline ends came to 16 bases. Germline V CDR1 and CDR2: LNHNV, YYDKDF (reference sequence). This CDR3 spans 17 amino acids.

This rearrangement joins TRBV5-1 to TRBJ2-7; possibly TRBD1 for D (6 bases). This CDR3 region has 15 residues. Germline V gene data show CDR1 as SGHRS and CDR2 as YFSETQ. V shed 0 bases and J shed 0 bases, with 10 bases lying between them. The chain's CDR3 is CASSLEGTNSYEQYF. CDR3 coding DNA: TGCGCCAGCAGCTTGGAAGGGACAAACTCCTACGAGCAGTACTTC.

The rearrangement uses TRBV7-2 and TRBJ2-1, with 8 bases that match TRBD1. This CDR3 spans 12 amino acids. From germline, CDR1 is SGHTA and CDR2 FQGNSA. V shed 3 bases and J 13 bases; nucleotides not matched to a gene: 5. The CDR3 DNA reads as TGTGCCAGCAGCTTTACAGGGGGAATCCAGTTCTTC. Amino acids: CASSFTGGIQFF.

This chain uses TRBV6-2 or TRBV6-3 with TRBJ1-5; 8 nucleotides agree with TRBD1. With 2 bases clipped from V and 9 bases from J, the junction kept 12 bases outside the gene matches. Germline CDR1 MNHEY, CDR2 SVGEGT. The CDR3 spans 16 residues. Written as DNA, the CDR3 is TGTGCCAGCAGTTACAGACAGGGGCACAATCCCTCGCCCCAGCATTTT. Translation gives CASSYRQGHNPSPQHF.

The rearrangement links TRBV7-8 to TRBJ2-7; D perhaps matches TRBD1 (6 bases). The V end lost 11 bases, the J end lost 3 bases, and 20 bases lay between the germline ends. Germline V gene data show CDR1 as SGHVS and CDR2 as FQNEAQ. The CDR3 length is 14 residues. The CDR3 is CASGLTTGNYEQYF. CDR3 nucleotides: TGTGCCTCCGGCCTAACCACAGGGAACTACGAGCAGTACTTC.

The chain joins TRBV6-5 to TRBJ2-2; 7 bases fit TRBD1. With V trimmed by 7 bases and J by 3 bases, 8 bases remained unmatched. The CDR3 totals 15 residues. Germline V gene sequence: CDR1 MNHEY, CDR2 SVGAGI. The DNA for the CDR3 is TGTGCCAGCACATTAAGGGGGCCGGACACCGGGGAGCTGTTTTTT. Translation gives CASTLRGPDTGELFF.

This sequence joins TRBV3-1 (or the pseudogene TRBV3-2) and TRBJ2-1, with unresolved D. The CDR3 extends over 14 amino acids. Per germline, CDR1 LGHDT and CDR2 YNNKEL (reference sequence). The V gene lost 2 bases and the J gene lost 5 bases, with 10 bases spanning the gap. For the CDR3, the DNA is TGTGCCAGCAGCCAACAAGCGTTCAACAATGAGCAGTTCTTC. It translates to CASSQQAFNNEQFF.

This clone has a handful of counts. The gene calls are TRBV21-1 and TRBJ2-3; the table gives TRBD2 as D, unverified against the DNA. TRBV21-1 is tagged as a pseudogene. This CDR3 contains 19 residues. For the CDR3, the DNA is TGTGCCAGCAGCAAAGATGCTAGCGGGAGGGTGTGTCCCACAGATACGCAGTATTTT. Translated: CASSKDASGRVCPTDTQYF.